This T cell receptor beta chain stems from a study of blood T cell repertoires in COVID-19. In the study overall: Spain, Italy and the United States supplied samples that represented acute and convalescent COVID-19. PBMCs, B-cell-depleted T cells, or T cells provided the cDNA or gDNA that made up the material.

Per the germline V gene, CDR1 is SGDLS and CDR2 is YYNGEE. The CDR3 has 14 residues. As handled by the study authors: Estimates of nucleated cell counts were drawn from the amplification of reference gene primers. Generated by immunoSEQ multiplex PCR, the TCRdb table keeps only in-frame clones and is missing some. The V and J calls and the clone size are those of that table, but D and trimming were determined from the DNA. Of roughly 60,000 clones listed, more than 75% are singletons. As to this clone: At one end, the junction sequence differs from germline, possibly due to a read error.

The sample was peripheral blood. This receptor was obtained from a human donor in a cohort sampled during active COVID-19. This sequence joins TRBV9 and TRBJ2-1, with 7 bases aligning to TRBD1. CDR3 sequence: CASSAGQIYDEQFF. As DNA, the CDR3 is TGTGCCAGCAGCGCGGGACAGATCTACGATGAGCAGTTCTTC.